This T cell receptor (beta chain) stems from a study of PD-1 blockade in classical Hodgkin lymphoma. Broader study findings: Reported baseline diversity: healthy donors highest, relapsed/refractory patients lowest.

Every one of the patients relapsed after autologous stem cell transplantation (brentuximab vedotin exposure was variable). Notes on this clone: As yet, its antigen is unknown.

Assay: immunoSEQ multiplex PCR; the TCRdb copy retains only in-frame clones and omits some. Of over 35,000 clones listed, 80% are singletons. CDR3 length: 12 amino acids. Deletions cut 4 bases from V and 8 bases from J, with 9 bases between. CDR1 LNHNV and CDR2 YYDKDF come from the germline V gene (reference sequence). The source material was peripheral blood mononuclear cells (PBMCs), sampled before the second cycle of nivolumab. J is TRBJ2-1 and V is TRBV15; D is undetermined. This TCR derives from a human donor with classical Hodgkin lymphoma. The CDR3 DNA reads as TGTGCCACCAGCAAGCTTAGGGATGAGCAGTTCTTC. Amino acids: CATSKLRDEQFF.